The 20 T cell receptor beta chains below were found in one sample sequenced in a study of T cells after yellow fever vaccination. Each CDR3 protein gets one entry after TCRdb re-called the 5' RACE reads with MiXCR. This repertoire shows a few hundred thousand distinct CDR3 sequences, about 5.2% found once; its top ten account for roughly 3%. The source was CD4+ T cells sorted from PBMCs, collected on the day of the yellow fever booster vaccination. The receptors were sampled from a man aged 18-30 years who received the YFV17D yellow fever vaccine.

Only a few counts were recorded for this clonotype. V is TRBV10-3 and J is TRBJ1-2; tentative D call: TRBD1 (5 bases). The CDR3 loop spans 14 amino acids. Germline V gives CDR1 ENHRY, CDR2 SYGVKD. The V gene lost 6 bases and the J gene lost 3 bases, with 14 bases spanning the gap. CDR3 sequence: CAISTLGGDYGYTF. The CDR3 DNA follows: TGTGCCATCAGCACTCTGGGGGGAGACTATGGCTACACCTTC.

This clonotype was counted many times. The chain couples TRBV10-3 to TRBJ2-7; 7 positions agree with TRBD1. The CDR3 totals 14 residues. Per the germline V gene, CDR1 is ENHRY and CDR2 is SYGVKD. J lost 5 bases, V lost 3 bases, and 7 bases had no gene match. This chain's CDR3 is CAISDPTGMNEQYF. For the CDR3, the DNA is TGTGCCATCAGTGACCCGACAGGGATGAACGAGCAGTACTTC.

The sample holds a few counts of this clonotype. The rearrangement uses TRBV28 and TRBJ2-1; D uncertain. The length of the CDR3 is 13 residues. Trimming pared 6 bases from V and 0 bases from J, leaving 6 bases between. The V gene's germline CDR1 is MDHEN and CDR2 SYDVKM. The CDR3 reads CASSTGSYNEQFF. DNA of the CDR3: TGTGCCAGCAGCACGGGCTCCTACAATGAGCAGTTCTTC.

This clonotype was seen many times. The rearrangement links TRBV5-1 to TRBJ2-3; 7 nucleotides agree with TRBD1. V was pared by 4 bases and J by 0 bases, with 2 bases of the junction left unmatched. The CDR3 sequence is 14 residues long. Germline CDR1 is SGHRS and CDR2 is YFSETQ. The CDR3 sequence is CASSRDSSTDTQYF. The DNA of the CDR3 is TGCGCCAGCAGCCGGGACAGTAGCACAGATACGCAGTATTTT.

This clonotype was detected ten times or more. V gene TRBV7-2 combines with J gene TRBJ2-5, with 9 bases lining up with TRBD1. Per the germline V gene, CDR1 is SGHTA and CDR2 is FQGNSA. The CDR3 covers 15 residues. V lost 6 bases and J lost 5; bases outside the gene matches: 10. CDR3 DNA: TGTGCCAGCAGGGGCCCCGGGACAGGGTTGGAGACCCAGTACTTC. Translation: CASRGPGTGLETQYF.

In its sample, this clonotype was seen many times. This sequence joins TRBV2 and TRBJ2-2; no firm D call. The germline V gene has CDR1 SNHLY and CDR2 FYNNEI. This CDR3 has 13 residues. V was trimmed by 6 bases and J by 3 bases, leaving 8 bases between them. The CDR3 nucleotides read TGTGCCAGCAGCGTTGATTACACCGGGGAGCTGTTTTTT. Protein product: CASSVDYTGELFF.

The chain joins TRBV29-1 to TRBJ2-7; TRBD2 agrees at 7 bases. The CDR3 spans 13 residues. With 4 bases clipped from V and 0 bases from J, the junction kept 3 bases outside the gene matches. Germline CDR1 and CDR2: SQVTM and ANQGSEA. This CDR3 reads CSVGRGYSYEQYF. CDR3 DNA sequence: TGCAGCGTTGGGCGGGGGTACTCCTACGAGCAGTACTTC.

At least ten counts were recorded for this clonotype. The chain links TRBV12-3 or TRBV12-4 to TRBJ2-4, with D maybe TRBD2 (7 bases). The V end lost 7 bases, the J end lost 4 bases, and 23 bases lay between the germline ends. The CDR3 runs to 17 residues. CDR3 coding DNA: TGTGCCAGCACCCCTTTCCCCGGGGGGCCCGAGAAAAACATTCAGTACTTC. Translated: CASTPFPGGPEKNIQYF.

In this sample, this clonotype turned up a few times. The gene calls are TRBV6-2 or TRBV6-3 and TRBJ1-6; 7 nucleotides line up with TRBD1. From germline, CDR1 is MNHEY and CDR2 SVGEGT. Trimming removed 4 bases from V and 7 bases from J; junction bases left unmatched: 13. The CDR3 totals 17 residues. The CDR3 loop is CASSSGFGGGLNSPLHF. CDR3 bases: TGTGCCAGCAGTTCCGGTTTTGGAGGGGGCTTGAATTCACCCCTCCACTTT.

This clonotype was detected only a few times. The rearrangement links TRBV20-1 to TRBJ1-4, with D possibly TRBD1 on 6 matching bases. The germline V gene encodes CDR1 DFQATT and CDR2 SNEGSKA (reference sequence). This CDR3 has 14 residues. V was trimmed by 4 bases and J by 3 bases, leaving 12 bases between them. The CDR3 reads CSATQTGPNEKLFF. Here the CDR3 DNA reads TGCAGTGCTACGCAGACAGGTCCTAATGAAAAACTGTTTTTT.

This clonotype turned up a few times. V gene TRBV6-1 combines with J gene TRBJ2-7; D remains unclear. The germline V gene encodes CDR1 MNHNS and CDR2 SASEGT. This CDR3 has 14 residues. V was shortened by 6 bases and J by 0 bases, with 12 bases between the two germline ends. This CDR3 reads CASRSWGSSYEQYV. The CDR3 DNA sequence: TGTGCCAGCAGAAGCTGGGGTTCCTCCTACGAGCAGTACGTC.

This clonotype was found many times. The chain links TRBV7-2 to TRBJ1-1; D may be TRBD1 (5 bases). The V end was cut by 5 bases, the J end by 1 base, with 14 bases between. The CDR3 runs 15 residues. Germline assignment: CDR1 SGHTA and CDR2 FQGNSA. Here the CDR3 reads CASSPLGVRNTEAFF. The CDR3, as DNA: TGTGCCAGCAGCCCACTAGGGGTAAGGAACACTGAAGCTTTCTTT.

In its sample, this clonotype was seen many times. The chain carries TRBV2 and TRBJ2-1; D unresolved. The V and J ends lost 4 bases and 2 bases respectively, with 3 bases between them. Germline V gives CDR1 SNHLY, CDR2 FYNNEI. The CDR3 length is 12 residues. CDR3 sequence reads: CASSGPYNEQFF. The CDR3 region has the DNA TGTGCCAGCAGTGGACCCTACAATGAGCAGTTCTTC.

This clonotype was detected ten times or more. CDR3 nucleotides: TGTGCCAGCAGTCGGACCCGGCCGCTATATAGCAATCAGCCCCAGCATTTT. This codes for CASSRTRPLYSNQPQHF. V usage is TRBV6-2 or TRBV6-3 and J usage is TRBJ1-5; D gene unclear. V was clipped by 5 bases and J by 0 bases, with 17 bases between them. The CDR3 is 17 amino acids. Germline V CDR1 and CDR2: MNHEY, SVGEGT.

The chain is built from TRBV12-3 or TRBV12-4 and TRBJ2-5, with a possible D match to TRBD2 (7 bases). The CDR3 is made up of 15 amino acids. Deletions cut 6 bases from V and 2 bases from J, with 16 bases between. The CDR3 loop is CASRAGRGPQETQYF. CDR3 sequence (DNA): TGTGCCAGCAGGGCGGGGCGGGGGCCTCAAGAGACCCAGTACTTC.

This clonotype appeared many times. The V call is TRBV6-5, the J call TRBJ2-3, with 11 bases identical to TRBD2. The CDR3 spans 18 residues. V lost 0 bases to trimming and J lost 1 base; unmatched junction nucleotides: 6. Germline-derived CDR1 and CDR2 are MNHEY and SVGAGI. The CDR3 here is CASSYSRRLAGRTDTQYF. In DNA, the CDR3 is TGTGCCAGCAGTTACTCGCGGCGACTAGCGGGGCGCACAGATACGCAGTATTTT.

The chain joins TRBV5-1 to TRBJ2-5; D is unclear. V was clipped by 5 bases and J by 2 bases, with 10 bases between them. The CDR3 consists of 13 residues. The germline gives CDR1 SGHRS, CDR2 YFSETQ. CDR3 protein: CASSYQVQETQYF. The CDR3 bases are TGCGCCAGCAGTTATCAGGTTCAAGAGACCCAGTACTTC.

This clonotype was counted a few times. This rearrangement joins TRBV5-1 to TRBJ2-3; 9 nucleotides match TRBD2. V lost 8 bases and J lost 5; bases outside the gene matches: 12. This CDR3 is built from 15 residues. Germline CDR1 SGHRS, CDR2 YFSETQ. The CDR3 spells CASSYRSGGGDTQYF. The CDR3 DNA reads as TGCGCCAGTTCTTATCGTAGCGGGGGTGGAGATACGCAGTATTTT.

The chain is built from TRBV9 and TRBJ2-5; D perhaps matches TRBD2 (6 bases). Germline lookup yields CDR1 SGDLS and CDR2 YYNGEE. Trimming removed 0 bases from V and 5 bases from J, with 14 bases in between. This CDR3 has 15 residues. The CDR3: CASSVEIGGGETQYF. CDR3 bases: TGTGCCAGCAGCGTAGAAATAGGTGGGGGGGAGACCCAGTACTTC. Variable domain in full (rest from reference TRBV9 and TRBJ2-5): DSGVTQTPKHLITATGQRVTLRCSPRSGDLSVYWYQQSLDQGLQFLIQYYNGEERAKGNILERFSAQQFPDLHSELNLSSLELGDSALYFCASSVEIGGGETQYFGPGTRLLVL.

This clonotype was picked up a small number of times. V usage is TRBV5-1 and J usage is TRBJ1-2; 7 bases map to TRBD1. Germline V lookup: CDR1 SGHRS, CDR2 YFSETQ. This CDR3 region has 13 residues. V dropped 4 bases and J dropped 8; count of bases not matched to a gene: 8. The CDR3 coding sequence is TGCGCCAGCAGCCGCGGGACAGCGGAAGGCTACACCTTC. This translates into CASSRGTAEGYTF.